These 9 T cell receptor beta chains originate from one sample sequenced in a study of response to subunit inactivated influenza vaccine (dated by TCRdb to the late 2010s). The method behind the library was RT-PCR. TCRdb records Illumina HiSeq 2500 as the sequencer. TCRdb's own reprocessing of the public reads used fastp at Q25 and MiXCR and kept productive beta chains. Entries that share a CDR3 protein sequence are merged under the most common genes and DNA. The sample contains around 300,000 distinct CDR3 sequences, approximately 21% of them found a single time. Under 13% of the sample lies in the top ten. This specimen was PBMCs from blood, taken 21 months after vaccination. These receptors were obtained from a man aged 45 to 75 who received an inactivated influenza vaccine. Donor details come from another sample of the same person, matched by shared clones.

The chain is built from TRBV20-1 and TRBJ2-3; TRBD2 matches 9 bases. Trimming at V came to 7 bases and at J to 3 bases, leaving 11 bases not matched to a gene. The CDR3 is 15 amino acids. Per the germline V gene, CDR1 is DFQATT and CDR2 is SNEGSKA (reference sequence). In nucleotides, the CDR3 is TGCAGTGGACTTGGTAGCGGGAGTTGGACAGATACGCAGTATTTT. Amino acid sequence: CSGLGSGSWTDTQYF.

This clonotype was counted ten times or more. This chain uses TRBV7-2 with TRBJ1-2; D unresolved. The CDR3 loop spans 14 amino acids. The V and J ends lost 6 bases and 1 base respectively, with 12 bases between them. Germline V gives CDR1 SGHTA, CDR2 FQGNSA. This CDR3 is CASSPMEINYGYTF. The CDR3 DNA is TGTGCCAGCAGTCCCATGGAGATTAACTATGGCTACACCTTC.

The V and J genes are TRBV5-1 and TRBJ1-2; D might be TRBD1 (6 bases). Germline values: CDR1 SGHRS, CDR2 YFSETQ. V was trimmed by 3 bases and J by 4 bases, leaving 13 bases between them. The CDR3 is made up of 14 amino acids. The CDR3 region is CASSSSPGVYGYTF. In DNA form, the CDR3 reads TGCGCCAGCAGCTCCTCTCCAGGGGTCTATGGCTACACCTTC. The variable domain in full, with the rest retrieved from reference TRBV5-1 and TRBJ1-2, is KAGVTQTPRYLIKTRGQQVTLSCSPISGHRSVSWYQQTPGQGLQFLFEYFSETQRNKGNFPGRFSGRQFSNSRSEMNVSTLELGDSALYLCASSSSPGVYGYTFGSGTRLTVV.

This clonotype occurred many times. V usage is TRBV12-3 or TRBV12-4 and J usage is TRBJ1-5; 8 bases map to TRBD1. This CDR3 contains 15 residues. With V trimmed by 3 bases and J by 6 bases, 7 bases remained unmatched. The CDR3, as DNA: TGTGCCAGCAGTTTCGGGCAGGGGGCCTTTCAGCCCCAGCATTTT. This encodes CASSFGQGAFQPQHF.

This clonotype was observed a few times. This chain connects TRBV4-3 to TRBJ2-3; D possibly corresponds to TRBD2 (6 bases). Germline CDR1 reads LGHNA; CDR2 reads YSLEER. The ends were cut back, 1 base at V and 3 bases at J, with 14 bases in the middle. The CDR3 is 16 residues long. The CDR3 sequence is CASSQVRGGWTDTQYF. The CDR3 nucleotides are TGCGCCAGCAGCCAAGTAAGGGGAGGTTGGACAGATACGCAGTATTTT.

This chain links TRBV5-1 with TRBJ1-6; possibly TRBD1 for D (6 bases). Trimming took off 3 bases at V and 7 bases at J, with 8 bases between the two ends. This CDR3 has 13 residues. The germline gives CDR1 SGHRS, CDR2 YFSETQ. The CDR3 loop reads CASSWTENSPLHF. The CDR3, as DNA: TGCGCCAGCAGCTGGACAGAGAATTCACCCCTCCACTTT.

The chain uses TRBV20-1 and TRBJ2-2; unclear D gene. The germline V and J ends were trimmed by 2 bases and 4 bases, with 8 bases remaining between them. From germline, CDR1 is DFQATT and CDR2 SNEGSKA (reference sequence). The length of the CDR3 is 13 residues. The CDR3 DNA sequence: TGCAGTGCTAGACAGGTGACCACCGGGGAGCTGTTTTTT. It translates to CSARQVTTGELFF.

The chain joins TRBV7-2 to TRBJ2-1; D uncertain. The CDR3 runs to 14 residues. V was cut by 6 bases and J by 4 bases, with 13 bases left in between. Germline V gene sequence: CDR1 SGHTA, CDR2 FQGNSA. The CDR3 DNA reads as TGTGCCAGCAGGATCCCCGGGCAATACAATGAGCAGTTCTTC. Encoded protein: CASRIPGQYNEQFF.

This clonotype was seen ten or more times. The chain is built from TRBV12-3 or TRBV12-4 and TRBJ1-5; no definite D call. The CDR3 totals 14 residues. The ends were cut back, 3 bases at V and 1 base at J, with 7 bases in the middle. DNA of the CDR3: TGTGCCAGCAGTTTGAGTCAGAGCAATCAGCCCCAGCATTTT. Amino acids: CASSLSQSNQPQHF.